The 7 T cell receptor beta chains below all came from one sample that was sequenced in a study of T cells expressing NK-cell markers (dated by TCRdb to 2018 to 2021). The library was generated by 5' RACE. The instrument given in TCRdb is Illumina HiSeq 2000. The reads underwent TCRdb reprocessing, giving one record for each CDR3 protein sequence and no DNA. The sample's clone listing holds roughly 180,000 distinct CDR3 sequences. 20% to 25% of the sample rests with the top ten. Sequences were obtained from blood T cells: a sorted CD56 or NKG2C T cell subset, CD4+ or CD8+ T cells, or bulk PBMC T cells (not recorded which). Receptors originate from a man aged 18-69 years in good health.

J is TRBJ2-1 and V is TRBV7-3. CDR3 length equals 14 residues. Germline loops: CDR1 SGHTA, CDR2 FQGTGA. The CDR3 loop is CASSLTGSLPEQFF.

V gene TRBV6-1 combines with J gene TRBJ1-3. This CDR3 has 16 residues. Germline V CDR1 and CDR2: MNHNS, SASEGT. The CDR3 loop is CASSEAIGSAGNTIYF.

The CDR3 protein is CASSFSHRTETYEQYF. The rearrangement uses TRBV5-6 and TRBJ2-7; checking the TCRdb D call of TRBD2 is not possible without DNA. Germline V gene sequence: CDR1 SGHDT, CDR2 YYEEEE. The length of the CDR3 is 16 residues.

The V call is TRBV29-1, the J call TRBJ2-7; there is no DNA to check the TCRdb D call of TRBD1. The CDR3 contains 13 residues. Germline V gene lookup returns CDR1 SQVTM and CDR2 ANQGSEA. The CDR3 reads CSVQHTGSDEQYF.

V is TRBV6-1 and J is TRBJ1-6; there is no DNA to check the TCRdb D call of TRBD1. CDR1 and CDR2 from the germline V gene are MNHNS and SASEGT. CDR3 length: 14 residues. The CDR3 sequence is CASGETGLNSPLHF.

This sequence joins TRBV20-1 and TRBJ2-5; lacking DNA, the TRBD2 call made by TCRdb goes unchecked. Germline CDR1 is DFQATT and CDR2 is SNEGSKA (reference sequence). This CDR3 contains 14 residues. This chain's CDR3 is CSARLDSYQETQYF.

The genes are TRBV3-1 and TRBJ2-7; TCRdb indicates TRBD1, and absent DNA this call remains unverified. Germline lookup yields CDR1 LGHDT and CDR2 YNNKEL (reference sequence). The CDR3 is 15 amino acids. CDR3 sequence reads: CASSQEGASSYEQYF.